This TCR beta chain is drawn from a study of brain metastases from non-small cell lung cancer (dated by TCRdb to the late 2010s). About the investigation overall: The immune microenvironment of paired resected primary tumors and brain metastases from non-small-cell lung cancer patients was profiled.

As for this clone: The antigen it recognizes is unknown. The record has no base qualities; no much larger clone is one base away.

The cohort comprised around 40 patients with surgically resected non-small-cell lung cancer who had both primary tumor and brain metastasis specimens. Tumor specimens were archival formalin-fixed, paraffin-embedded tissues. General conclusions and limits of the study: T-cell infiltration was lower in brain metastases than in primary tumors (P < 0.001). Compared with the matched primary tumors, roughly 64% of brain metastases appeared to show expanded T-cell clones. Paired brain metastases and primary tumors largely shared TCR repertoires, although T-cell densities in the metastases were sparse.

The CDR3 runs 17 residues from the cysteine to the phenylalanine. This entry keeps only the CDR3 DNA: 51 bases, framed from base 1. CDR1 and CDR2 (SGHDT, YYEEEE) derive from the germline V gene. Deletion took 3 bases off V and 5 bases off J, with a span of 24 bases between the germline ends. Library construction relied on the immunoSEQ multiplex PCR assay. T-cell receptor beta chain repertoire sequencing was performed alongside a 770-gene immune expression panel. Sourced from immuneACCESS, this table was stored by TCRdb with only in-frame sequences that have V and J called. A share of the clones is absent; for the studies checked, an unresolved V gene accounts for under half, and the remainder has no known explanation. The sample records 2,800 or so clones, under 85% of which are singletons. The ten largest clonotypes hold roughly 4% of the sample.

This TCR was recovered from a donor aged 40 or over with non-small cell lung cancer. The specimen was primary lung tumor tissue. The cell subset or site label, read with the paper, signifies: primary lung tumor paired with brain metastasis. In this chain, TRBV5-6 is recombined with TRBJ2-7, and perhaps TRBD2 as D gene, on 5 matching bases. The CDR3 here reads CASSYPRGSLGVDEQYF. The DNA sequence is given as TGTGCCAGCAGCTACCCGAGAGGGTCACTCGGGGTCGACGAGCAGTACTTC.